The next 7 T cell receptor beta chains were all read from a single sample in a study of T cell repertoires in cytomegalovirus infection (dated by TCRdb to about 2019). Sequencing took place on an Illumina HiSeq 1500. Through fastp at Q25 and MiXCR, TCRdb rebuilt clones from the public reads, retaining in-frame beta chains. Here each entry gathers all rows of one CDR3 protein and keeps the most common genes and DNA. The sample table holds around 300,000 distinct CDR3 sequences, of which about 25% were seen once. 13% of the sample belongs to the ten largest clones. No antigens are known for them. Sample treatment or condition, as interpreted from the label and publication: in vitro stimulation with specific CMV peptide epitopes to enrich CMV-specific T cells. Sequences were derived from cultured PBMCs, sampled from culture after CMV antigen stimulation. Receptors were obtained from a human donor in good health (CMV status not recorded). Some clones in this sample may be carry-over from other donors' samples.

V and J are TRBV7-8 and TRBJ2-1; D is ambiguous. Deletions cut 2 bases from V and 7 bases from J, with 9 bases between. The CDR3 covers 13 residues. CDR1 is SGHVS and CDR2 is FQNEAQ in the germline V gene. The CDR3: CASSLTSANEQFF. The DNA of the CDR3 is TGTGCCAGCAGCTTAACTTCTGCGAATGAGCAGTTCTTC.

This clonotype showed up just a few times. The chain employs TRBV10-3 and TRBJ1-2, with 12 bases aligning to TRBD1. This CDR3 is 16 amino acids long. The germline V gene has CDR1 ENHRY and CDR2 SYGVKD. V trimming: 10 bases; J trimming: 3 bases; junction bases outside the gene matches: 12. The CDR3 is CATQSGGTGGDYGYTF. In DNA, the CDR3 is TGTGCCACCCAATCAGGTGGGACAGGGGGCGACTATGGCTACACCTTC.

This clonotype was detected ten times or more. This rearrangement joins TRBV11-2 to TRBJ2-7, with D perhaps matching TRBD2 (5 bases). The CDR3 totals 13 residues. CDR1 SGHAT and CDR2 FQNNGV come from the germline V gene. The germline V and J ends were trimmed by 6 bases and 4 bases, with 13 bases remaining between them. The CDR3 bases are TGTGCCAGCAGTCACCGGGATTTATACGAGCAGTACGTC. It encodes CASSHRDLYEQYV.

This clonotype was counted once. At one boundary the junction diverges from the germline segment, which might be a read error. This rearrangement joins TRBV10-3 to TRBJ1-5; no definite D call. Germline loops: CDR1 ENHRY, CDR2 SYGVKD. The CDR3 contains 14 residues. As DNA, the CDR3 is TGTGGCATCAGTGCGGCCCTTAGCAATCAGCCCCAGCATTTT. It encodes CGISAALSNQPQHF.

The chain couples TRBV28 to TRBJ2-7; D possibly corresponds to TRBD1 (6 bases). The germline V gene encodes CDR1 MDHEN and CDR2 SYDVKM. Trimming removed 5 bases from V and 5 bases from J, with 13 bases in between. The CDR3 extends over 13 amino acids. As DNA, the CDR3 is TGTGCCAGCAGTCGAAACAGGGACCACGAGCAGTACTTC. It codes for CASSRNRDHEQYF.

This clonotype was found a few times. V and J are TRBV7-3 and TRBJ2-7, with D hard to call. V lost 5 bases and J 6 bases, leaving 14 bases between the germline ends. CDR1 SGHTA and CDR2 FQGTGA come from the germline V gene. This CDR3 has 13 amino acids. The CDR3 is CASSPVGSGEQYF. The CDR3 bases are TGTGCCAGCAGCCCCGTGGGATCGGGCGAGCAGTACTTC.

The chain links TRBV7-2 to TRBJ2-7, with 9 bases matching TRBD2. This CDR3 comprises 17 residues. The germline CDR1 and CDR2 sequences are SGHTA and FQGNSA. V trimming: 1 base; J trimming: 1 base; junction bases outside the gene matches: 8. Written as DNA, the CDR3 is TGTGCCAGCAGCTTAGTTGCGGGAGGGCTAGGATCCTACGAGCAGTACTTC. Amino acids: CASSLVAGGLGSYEQYF.